This T cell receptor (beta chain) was identified during a study of blood T cell repertoires in COVID-19. Categorization into cohorts depended on clinical history that participants reported. Symptom resolution, clearance, or two negative PCRs marked donors in Cohort 3 as recovered. Germline CDR1 SNHLY, CDR2 FYNNEI. The J segment lost 4 bases and the V segment lost 4 bases, leaving 8 bases of the junction unmatched. The CDR3 runs 15 residues. Libraries were prepared by immunoSEQ multiplex PCR; TCRdb keeps only in-frame clonotypes and omits some of them. Seen here are over 350,000 clones, about 87% observed once, and the top ten hold 10%.

The chain is built from TRBV2 and TRBJ2-7, with 9 bases that match TRBD2. The sequenced sample consisted of PBMCs or T cells enriched from blood (not recorded which). The clonotype was recovered from a woman in her fifties or sixties who had recovered from COVID-19. The CDR3 loop is CASSVLAGAGYEQYF. As DNA, the CDR3 is TGTGCCAGCAGTGTTTTAGCGGGGGCCGGGTACGAGCAGTACTTC.